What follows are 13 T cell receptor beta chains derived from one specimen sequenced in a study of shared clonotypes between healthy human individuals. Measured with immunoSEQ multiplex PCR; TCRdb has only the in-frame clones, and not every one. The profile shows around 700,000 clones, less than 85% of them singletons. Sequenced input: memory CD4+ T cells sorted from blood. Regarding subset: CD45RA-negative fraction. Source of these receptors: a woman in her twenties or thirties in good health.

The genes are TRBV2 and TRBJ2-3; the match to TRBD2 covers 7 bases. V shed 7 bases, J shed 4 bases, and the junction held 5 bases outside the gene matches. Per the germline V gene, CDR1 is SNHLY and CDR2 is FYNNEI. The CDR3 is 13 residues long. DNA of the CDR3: TGTGCCAGCAAGGCGGGAGTGTCAGATACGCAGTATTTT. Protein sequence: CASKAGVSDTQYF.

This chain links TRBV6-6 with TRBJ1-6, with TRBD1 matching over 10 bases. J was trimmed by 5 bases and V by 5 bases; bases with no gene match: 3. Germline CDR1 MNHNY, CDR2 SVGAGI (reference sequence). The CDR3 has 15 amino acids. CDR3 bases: TGTGCCAGCAGTCGACAGGGGGCTGATAATTCACCCCTCCACTTT. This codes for CASSRQGADNSPLHF.

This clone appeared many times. The chain's CDR3 is CASSPRSLGELFF. CDR3 sequence (DNA): TGTGCCAGCAGCCCCAGATCGCTCGGGGAGCTGTTTTTT. The rearrangement joins TRBV7-2 to TRBJ2-2; D unresolved. Per the germline V gene, CDR1 is SGHTA and CDR2 is FQGNSA. This CDR3 has 13 residues. V lost 5 bases to trimming and J lost 7 bases, with 11 bases between them.

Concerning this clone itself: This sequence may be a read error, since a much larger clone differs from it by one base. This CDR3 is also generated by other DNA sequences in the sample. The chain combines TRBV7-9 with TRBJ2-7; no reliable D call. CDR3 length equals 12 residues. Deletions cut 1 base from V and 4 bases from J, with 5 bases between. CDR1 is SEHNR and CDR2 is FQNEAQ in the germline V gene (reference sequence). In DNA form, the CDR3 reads TGTGCCAGCAGCTTAGACCCGTACGAGCAGTACTTC. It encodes CASSLDPYEQYF.

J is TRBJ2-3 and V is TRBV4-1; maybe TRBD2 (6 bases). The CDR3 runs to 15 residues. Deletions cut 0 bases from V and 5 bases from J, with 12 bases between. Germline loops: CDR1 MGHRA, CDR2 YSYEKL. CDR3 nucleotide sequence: TGCGCCAGCAGCCAAGATTTGACTAGTCAAGATACGCAGTATTTT. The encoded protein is CASSQDLTSQDTQYF.

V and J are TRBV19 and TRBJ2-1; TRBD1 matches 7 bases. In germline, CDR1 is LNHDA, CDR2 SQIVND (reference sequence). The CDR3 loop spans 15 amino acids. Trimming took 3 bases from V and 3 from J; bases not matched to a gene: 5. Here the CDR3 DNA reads TGTGCCAGTAGTATGGGTGGGACAGTCTACAATGAGCAGTTCTTC. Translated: CASSMGGTVYNEQFF.

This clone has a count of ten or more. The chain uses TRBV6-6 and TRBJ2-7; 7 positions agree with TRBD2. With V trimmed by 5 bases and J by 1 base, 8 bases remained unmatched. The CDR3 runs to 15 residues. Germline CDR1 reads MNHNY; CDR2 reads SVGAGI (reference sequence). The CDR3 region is CASSRSGISSYEQYF. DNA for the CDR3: TGTGCCAGCAGTCGGAGCGGGATTAGTTCCTACGAGCAGTACTTC.

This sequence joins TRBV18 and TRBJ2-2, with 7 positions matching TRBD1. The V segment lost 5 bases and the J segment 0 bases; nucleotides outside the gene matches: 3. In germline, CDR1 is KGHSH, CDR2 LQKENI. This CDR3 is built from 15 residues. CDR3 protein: CASSSGQTNTGELFF. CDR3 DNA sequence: TGTGCCAGCTCATCGGGACAGACGAACACCGGGGAGCTGTTTTTT. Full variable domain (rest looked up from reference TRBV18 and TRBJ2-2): NAGVMQNPRHLVRRRGQEARLRCSPMKGHSHVYWYRQLPEEGLKFMVYLQKENIIDESGMPKERFSAEFPKEGPSILRIQQVVRGDSAAYFCASSSGQTNTGELFFGEGSRLTVL.

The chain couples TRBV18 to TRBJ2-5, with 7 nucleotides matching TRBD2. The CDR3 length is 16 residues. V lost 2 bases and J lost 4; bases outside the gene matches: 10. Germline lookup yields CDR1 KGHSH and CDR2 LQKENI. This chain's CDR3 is CASSPSAPAGIETQYF. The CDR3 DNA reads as TGTGCCAGCTCACCAAGCGCTCCAGCGGGAATAGAGACCCAGTACTTC.

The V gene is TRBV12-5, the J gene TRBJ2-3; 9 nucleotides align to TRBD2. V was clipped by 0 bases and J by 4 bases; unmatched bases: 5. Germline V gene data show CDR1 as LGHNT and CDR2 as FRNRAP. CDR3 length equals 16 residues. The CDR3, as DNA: TGTGCTAGTGGTTTGGTACTAGCGGGTGTCGCAGATACGCAGTATTTT. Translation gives CASGLVLAGVADTQYF.

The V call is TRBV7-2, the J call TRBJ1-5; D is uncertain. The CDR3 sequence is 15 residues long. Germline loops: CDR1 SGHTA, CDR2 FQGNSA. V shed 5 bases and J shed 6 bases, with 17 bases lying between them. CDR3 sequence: CASSRRRGGIQPQHF. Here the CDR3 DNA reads TGTGCCAGCAGCCGTCGACGGGGTGGTATTCAGCCCCAGCATTTT. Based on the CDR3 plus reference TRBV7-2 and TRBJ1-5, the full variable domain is GAGVSQSPSNKVTEKGKDVELRCDPISGHTALYWYRQSLGQGLEFLIYFQGNSAPDKSGLPSDRFSAERTGGSVSTLTIQRTQQEDSAVYLCASSRRRGGIQPQHFGDGTRLSIL.

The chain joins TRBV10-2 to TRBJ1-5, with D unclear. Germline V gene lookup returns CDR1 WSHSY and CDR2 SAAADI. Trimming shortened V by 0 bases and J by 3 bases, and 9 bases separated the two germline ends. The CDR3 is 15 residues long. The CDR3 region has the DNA TGCGCCAGCAGTGAGTCGGATCTAGACAATCAGCCCCAGCATTTT. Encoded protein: CASSESDLDNQPQHF.

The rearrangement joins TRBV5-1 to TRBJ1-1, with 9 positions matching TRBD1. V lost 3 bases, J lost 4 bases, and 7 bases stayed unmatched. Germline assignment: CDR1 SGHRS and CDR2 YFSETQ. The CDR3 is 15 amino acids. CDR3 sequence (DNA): TGCGCCAGCAGCTCAACCGGGACAGGGATCACTGAAGCTTTCTTT. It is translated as CASSSTGTGITEAFF.